This TCR beta chain appears in the sequencing data of a study of T-cell reconstitution after alpha-beta-depleted transplantation in children (dated by TCRdb to about 2016). About the full investigation: Using TCR repertoire profiling, the study followed T-cell immune reconstitution in a quantitative way in children after TCRalphabeta/CD19-depleted allogeneic hematopoietic cell transplantation. The study at large found these results: In some patients, high TCRbeta diversity at day 60 was attributed to recipient T cells and intrathymic progenitors that had survived conditioning. The frequencies of hyperexpanded clones fell over the following months, and after one year, T-cell counts and TCRbeta diversity were mostly attributed to newly produced T cells. The apparently early alphabetaT-cell count recovery about two months after transplant was reportedly dependent on only several hundred rapidly expanded clones derived from non-depleted graft cells.

What the treatment or condition label conveys for this sample: allogeneic hematopoietic cell transplantation with graft depleted of TCRalphabeta T cells and CD19 B cells. The transplant recipients were children given TCRalphabeta/CD19-depleted allogeneic hematopoietic cell grafts. Looking up the germline V gene (reference sequence) yields CDR1 SEHNR and CDR2 FQNEAQ. Trimming at the junction amounts to 5 bases on V and 2 bases on J, and the germline ends lie 13 bases apart. CDR3 length: 15 amino acids, cysteine to phenylalanine. Only the CDR3 DNA is retained, 45 bases long and in frame from the first base. At least ten counts were recorded for this clonotype. It has no known antigen specificity. Per-base quality was not reported, and no clone a single base away is much larger than it. The library came from PCR. This sample was sequenced with an Illumina HiSeq 2500. TCR libraries were prepared with molecular barcoding, using unique molecular identifiers to normalize TCRbeta repertoire quantification. TCRdb trimmed public reads at Q25 via fastp, called clones via MiXCR and kept in-frame beta chains. Rows matching on CDR3 protein sequence are summarized as one entry with the most common DNA and genes. The sample records approximately 290,000 distinct CDR3 sequences, around 10% of which are singletons. About a quarter of the sample comes from the top ten.

This sample comprised peripheral blood, obtained 180 days after TCRalphabeta/CD19-depleted stem cell transplant. The receptor chain draws on TRBV7-9 and TRBJ2-1, and TRBD1 may be the D gene, going by 7 matching bases. The sequence was obtained from a male patient aged 2 to 9 who had a stem cell transplant for chronic granulomatous disease, so the T cells may come from the graft donor. For the CDR3, the sequence is CASSPRDRAYNEQFF. DNA sequence: TGTGCCAGCAGCCCGCGGGACAGAGCCTACAATGAGCAGTTCTTC.